The table lists the clone carrying this T cell receptor (beta chain) with many counts. No antigen is known for it. The CDR3 has 17 residues. The junction had 10 bases not matched to a gene; V was cut back by 3 bases and J by 3 bases. Germline lookup yields CDR1 SGHDT and CDR2 YYEEEE. These data come from a study of T cells after yellow fever vaccination. In TCRdb, the 5' RACE reads were re-called with MiXCR into one record per CDR3 protein. This table has around 150,000 distinct CDR3 sequences, 5.5% to 7.5% appearing once. Broader study findings: Clonotypes shared by both compartments, CD4 and CD8, made up a small share. Most clones from primary vaccination resurfaced after the booster (roughly 96% CD4, approximately 87% CD8). Any FACS-sorted repertoire could hold abundant clonotypes that contaminate it from the bulk population.

Sequenced material: CD4+ T cells sorted from PBMCs, taken about 5 days after the first yellow fever vaccination. The receptor was isolated from a young man who received the YFV17D yellow fever vaccine. The chain carries TRBV5-6 and TRBJ2-2; 8 nucleotides line up with TRBD1. The CDR3 DNA follows: TGTGCCAGCAGCTCCCTGTCCGGGACAGGAGACACCGGGGAGCTGTTTTTT. It specifies CASSSLSGTGDTGELFF. Based on the CDR3 plus reference TRBV5-6 and TRBJ2-2, the full variable domain is DAGVTQSPTHLIKTRGQQVTLRCSPKSGHDTVSWYQQALGQGPQFIFQYYEEEERQRGNFPDRFSGHQFPNYSSELNVNALLLGDSALYLCASSSLSGTGDTGELFFGEGSRLTVL.